Listed here is a single TCR beta chain. Its target is unknown. One end of the junction is discordant with germline, which a read error may explain. This CDR3 has 15 amino acids. The V gene's germline CDR1 is SGHRS and CDR2 YFSETQ. Sequencing was done on patients that had shown CD8+CD57+ cell expansion by flow cytometry. Among the patients, all had severe acquired aplastic anemia. These data belong to a study of CD8+CD57+ T cells in acquired aplastic anemia. About the study: Sorted CD4+ plus CD8+ cells gave DNA averaging around 3 ug.

TCR beta VDJ and CDR3 were profiled, and genomic DNA was the template. MiXCR, applied by TCRdb to the reads, yields one record per CDR3 protein. The sample includes 200,000 to 300,000 distinct CDR3 sequences, approximately 82% of them seen just once. The study, taken as a whole, reports: Researchers reported that CD8+ Simpson's diversity was not significantly different in patients versus controls.

This clonotype originated in a human donor with aplastic anemia. This sequence joins TRBV5-1 and TRBJ2-1; D is ambiguous. The sample consisted of sorted CD4+, CD8+, or CD8+CD57+ T cells (not recorded which) from PBMCs. The CDR3 sequence: CASSVGSDTYNEQFF. The CDR3 bases are TGTGCCAGCAGCGTAGGGTCAGATACGTACAATGAGCAGTTCTTC.